What follows are 27 T cell receptor beta chains derived from one specimen sequenced in a study of blood T cell repertoires in COVID-19. Some clones are missing from TCRdb's copy, which holds only in-frame ones; the method was immunoSEQ multiplex PCR. The repertoire holds tens of thousands of clones, with about 86% as singletons. Sequencing was performed on peripheral blood. These receptors all stem from a man aged 55 to 70 with acute or convalescent COVID-19.

The rearrangement uses TRBV24-1 and TRBJ2-3; D unresolved. With 3 bases removed from V and 3 bases from J, the gap between germline ends came to 3 bases. The V gene's germline CDR1 is KGHDR and CDR2 SFDVKD. The CDR3 consists of 12 residues. The CDR3 loop is CATSDQTDTQYF. CDR3 sequence (DNA): TGTGCCACCAGTGATCAAACAGATACGCAGTATTTT.

The CDR3 spells CASSLGGHRQYF. The CDR3 nucleotides are TGTGCCAGCAGCTTAGGAGGCCATCGGCAGTATTTT. The chain carries TRBV7-9 and TRBJ2-3; unclear D gene. The V gene lost 1 base and the J gene lost 11 bases, with 10 bases spanning the gap. The CDR3 covers 12 residues. Germline V gives CDR1 SEHNR, CDR2 FQNEAQ (reference sequence).

This CDR3 is CASSIGSEEAFF. The CDR3 nucleotides are TGTGCCAGTAGTATCGGGTCGGAAGAAGCTTTCTTT. This rearrangement joins TRBV19 to TRBJ1-1; D remains unclear. The V end was cut by 3 bases, the J end by 8 bases, with 10 bases between. The V gene's germline CDR1 is LNHDA and CDR2 SQIVND (reference sequence). CDR3 length equals 12 residues.

The gene calls are TRBV27 and TRBJ2-3; weak D call: TRBD2 (6 bases). Germline CDR1 is MNHEY and CDR2 is SMNVEV (reference sequence). The ends were cut back, 4 bases at V and 4 bases at J, with 15 bases in the middle. This CDR3 region has 15 residues. The CDR3 loop is CASSYRGKVADTQYF. In DNA form, the CDR3 reads TGTGCCAGCAGTTATCGGGGGAAGGTCGCAGATACGCAGTATTTT.

The V gene is TRBV21-1, the J gene TRBJ2-5; TRBD1 is the table's D call and was not checked against the DNA. TRBV21-1 is an annotated pseudogene. This CDR3 comprises 14 residues. CDR3 sequence: CASSTGQNKQTQYF. The CDR3 DNA follows: TGTGCCAGCAGTACGGGACAGAACAAACAGACCCAGTACTTC.

The chain couples TRBV10-1 to TRBJ2-3; perhaps TRBD2 as D (6 bases). CDR1 is WNHNN and CDR2 is SYGVQD in the germline V gene (reference sequence). The CDR3 contains 16 residues. Trimming removed 6 bases from V and 0 bases from J, with 16 bases in between. CDR3 residues: CASSSGLASSTDTQYF. In DNA, the CDR3 is TGCGCCAGCAGCTCAGGCCTAGCGTCTAGCACAGATACGCAGTATTTT.

The V gene is TRBV4-1, the J gene TRBJ1-2, with 9 bases aligning to TRBD1. The ends lost 2 bases at V and 5 bases at J; junction bases unmatched: 6. Germline assignment: CDR1 MGHRA and CDR2 YSYEKL. The CDR3 runs 15 residues. The DNA of the CDR3 is TGCGCCAGCAGCCAACCGACAGGGGGGAATTATGGCTACACCTTC. It yields the protein CASSQPTGGNYGYTF.

The V gene is TRBV28, the J gene TRBJ2-7, with D possibly being TRBD2 (5 bases). Trimming removed 9 bases from V and 4 bases from J, with 16 bases in between. Germline V gives CDR1 MDHEN, CDR2 SYDVKM. This CDR3 contains 13 residues. The CDR3 region has the DNA TGTGCCAGTACGACGGGGATACCATACGAGCAGTACTTC. It codes for CASTTGIPYEQYF.

The chain couples TRBV18 to TRBJ1-5, with 7 positions matching TRBD1. V lost 9 bases to trimming and J lost 5 bases; unmatched junction nucleotides: 7. The CDR3 contains 13 residues. CDR1 KGHSH and CDR2 LQKENI come from the germline V gene. The CDR3 reads CASSSDRDQPQHF. The CDR3 DNA sequence: TGTGCCAGTTCCAGTGACAGGGATCAGCCCCAGCATTTT.

V and J are TRBV28 and TRBJ2-7; 7 nucleotides match TRBD1. CDR1 and CDR2 (germline): MDHEN, SYDVKM. J was trimmed by 3 bases and V by 5 bases; bases with no gene match: 7. The CDR3 is 14 amino acids. CDR3 in amino acids: CASSVGTENYEQYF. Here the CDR3 DNA reads TGTGCCAGCAGTGTCGGGACAGAGAACTACGAGCAGTACTTC. The full variable domain, its missing parts supplied by reference TRBV28 and TRBJ2-7, is DVKVTQSSRYLVKRTGEKVFLECVQDMDHENMFWYRQDPGLGLRLIYFSYDVKMKEKGDIPEGYSVSREKKERFSLILESASTNQTSMYLCASSVGTENYEQYFGPGTRLTVT.

This clone was detected only once. This CDR3 is CASSQGAQDEQYF. In nucleotides, the CDR3 is TGTGCCAGCAGCCAGGGGGCCCAAGACGAGCAGTACTTC. J is TRBJ2-7 and V is TRBV14; maybe TRBD1 (6 bases). This CDR3 has 13 amino acids. Trimming pared 3 bases from V and 5 bases from J, leaving 11 bases between. Germline values: CDR1 SGHDN, CDR2 FVKESK.

This chain uses TRBV5-1 with TRBJ2-1, with TRBD1 matching over 8 bases. V lost 0 bases and J lost 6; bases outside the gene matches: 5. Germline V gene sequence: CDR1 SGHRS, CDR2 YFSETQ. This CDR3 is 15 amino acids long. This CDR3 is CASSLEGRGPNEQFF. CDR3 coding DNA: TGCGCCAGCAGCTTGGAAGGCAGGGGGCCCAATGAGCAGTTCTTC.

The chain employs TRBV15 and TRBJ2-7; tentative D call: TRBD1 (6 bases). Germline V gene data show CDR1 as LNHNV and CDR2 as YYDKDF (reference sequence). The CDR3 sequence is 15 residues long. The V end was cut by 0 bases, the J end by 2 bases, with 11 bases between. CDR3 sequence: CATSRDRQETYEQYF. For the CDR3, the DNA is TGTGCCACCAGCAGAGATAGACAGGAGACCTACGAGCAGTACTTC.

The chain's CDR3 is CASSPGTGSGELFF. CDR3 sequence (DNA): TGCGCCAGCAGCCCAGGGACAGGCAGCGGGGAGCTGTTTTTT. V is TRBV5-1 and J is TRBJ2-2; 8 bases align to TRBD1. After removal of 4 bases from V and 7 bases from J, the junction contained 6 bases not matched to a gene. The CDR3 extends over 14 amino acids. CDR1 and CDR2 (germline): SGHRS, YFSETQ.

The genes are TRBV24-1 and TRBJ2-1; 9 nucleotides align to TRBD2. CDR3 length equals 14 residues. The germline CDR1 and CDR2 sequences are KGHDR and SFDVKD. The V gene end was trimmed by 10 bases and the J gene end by 5 bases; junction bases not matched to a gene: 8. The CDR3 DNA follows: TGTGCCACGCGGGGGAGCGGGAGGAACAATGAGCAGTTCTTC. It yields the protein CATRGSGRNNEQFF.

This rearrangement joins TRBV5-1 to TRBJ1-1; a weak D match, TRBD1 (6 bases). V was shortened by 1 base and J by 1 base, with 11 bases between the two germline ends. The CDR3 runs to 15 residues. Germline V lookup: CDR1 SGHRS, CDR2 YFSETQ. The CDR3 bases are TGCGCCAGCAGCTTGCTGCCCAGGGGGAACACTGAAGCTTTCTTT. This sequence encodes CASSLLPRGNTEAFF.

The gene calls are TRBV30 and TRBJ1-2; 7 bases match TRBD1. V trimming: 2 bases; J trimming: 8 bases; junction bases outside the gene matches: 11. The CDR3 has 14 amino acids. The V gene's germline CDR1 is GTSNPN and CDR2 SVGIG (reference sequence). The CDR3 loop is CAWSRTGVMWGYTF. The CDR3 nucleotides are TGTGCCTGGAGTAGGACAGGAGTTATGTGGGGCTACACCTTC.

V gene TRBV19 combines with J gene TRBJ2-7, with 7 bases lining up with TRBD1. Trimming at V came to 3 bases and at J to 5 bases, leaving 1 base not matched to a gene. The CDR3 is 12 amino acids. Germline CDR1 reads LNHDA; CDR2 reads SQIVND (reference sequence). Here the CDR3 reads CASSMGQNEQYF. CDR3 DNA sequence: TGTGCCAGTAGTATGGGACAGAACGAGCAGTACTTC.

V is TRBV28 and J is TRBJ1-5, with a tentative D call TRBD1 (6 bases). This CDR3 spans 13 amino acids. The germline gives CDR1 MDHEN, CDR2 SYDVKM. Trimming shortened V by 6 bases and J by 7 bases, and 13 bases separated the two germline ends. The CDR3 here is CASRLDRNQPQHF. CDR3 DNA: TGTGCCAGCAGACTTGACAGGAACCAGCCCCAGCATTTT.

The chain employs TRBV6-5 and TRBJ1-5; D gene ambiguous. With 4 bases removed from V and 7 bases from J, the gap between germline ends came to 11 bases. Germline V CDR1 and CDR2: MNHEY, SVGAGI. The CDR3 length is 13 residues. The chain's CDR3 is CASSWGEKQPQHF. As DNA, the CDR3 is TGTGCCAGCAGTTGGGGAGAGAAACAGCCCCAGCATTTT.

The chain recombines TRBV13 with TRBJ2-3, with 13 bases lining up with TRBD2. V trimming: 4 bases; J trimming: 5 bases; junction bases outside the gene matches: 6. The CDR3 contains 16 residues. Germline loops: CDR1 PRHDT, CDR2 FYEKMQ (reference sequence). The CDR3 sequence is CASSSGLAGVQDTQYF. The CDR3 DNA reads as TGTGCCAGCAGCTCTGGACTAGCGGGAGTCCAAGATACGCAGTATTTT.

V and J are TRBV19 and TRBJ2-1; TRBD1 aligns across 9 bases. V trimming: 1 base; J trimming: 4 bases; junction bases outside the gene matches: 5. CDR3 length: 16 residues. From germline, CDR1 is LNHDA and CDR2 SQIVND (reference sequence). The CDR3 bases are TGTGCCAGTAGTATAGGAGGGACAGGGTCTTACAATGAGCAGTTCTTC. Protein: CASSIGGTGSYNEQFF.

The CDR3 loop reads CASSPWTSGRITGELFF. DNA of the CDR3: TGTGCCAGCAGCCCGTGGACTAGCGGGAGGATCACCGGGGAGCTGTTTTTT. V and J are TRBV7-3 and TRBJ2-2; TRBD2 aligns across 14 bases. J gave up 4 bases and V 5 bases, and 6 bases lay outside the gene matches. This CDR3 contains 17 residues. Germline CDR1 reads SGHTA; CDR2 reads FQGTGA. Full variable domain (rest looked up from reference TRBV7-3 and TRBJ2-2): GAGVSQTPSNKVTEKGKYVELRCDPISGHTALYWYRQSLGQGPEFLIYFQGTGAADDSGLPNDRFFAVRPEGSVSTLKIQRTERGDSAVYLCASSPWTSGRITGELFFGEGSRLTVL.

For the CDR3, the DNA is TGTGCCTGGAGCGTAGGACAGGGTCATAGAAAACTGTTTTTT. Protein product: CAWSVGQGHRKLFF. The J gene is TRBJ1-4, the V gene TRBV30; 8 nucleotides agree with TRBD1. Germline CDR1 GTSNPN, CDR2 SVGIG (reference sequence). The CDR3 spans 14 residues. The V and J ends lost 3 bases and 10 bases, in that order; junction bases with no gene match: 10.

CDR3 region: CASSIGPTSGTRTDTQYF. The DNA for the CDR3 is TGTGCCAGTAGTATAGGTCCGACTAGCGGGACCCGCACAGATACGCAGTATTTT. This chain joins TRBV19 and TRBJ2-3, with TRBD2 matching 11 bases. The CDR3 totals 18 residues. V dropped 1 base and J dropped 1; count of bases not matched to a gene: 7. Germline V gene sequence: CDR1 LNHDA, CDR2 SQIVND (reference sequence). Filled out from reference TRBV19 and TRBJ2-3, the complete variable domain reads DGGITQSPKYLFRKEGQNVTLSCEQNLNHDAMYWYRQDPGQGLRLIYYSQIVNDFQKGDIAEGYSVSREKKESFPLTVTSAQKNPTAFYLCASSIGPTSGTRTDTQYFGPGTRLTVL.

The rearrangement uses TRBV7-3 and TRBJ2-7; D possibly corresponds to TRBD2 (6 bases). The germline CDR1 and CDR2 sequences are SGHTA and FQGTGA. Deletions cut 5 bases from V and 1 base from J, with 15 bases between. The CDR3 loop spans 15 amino acids. CDR3 sequence (DNA): TGTGCCAGCAGCCCCCAGGGTAGCGGTTCCTACGAGCAGTACTTC. It is translated as CASSPQGSGSYEQYF.

The chain employs TRBV30 and TRBJ1-5; D not resolved. Deletions cut 1 base from V and 0 bases from J, with 4 bases between. The germline V gene encodes CDR1 GTSNPN and CDR2 SVGIG (reference sequence). This CDR3 spans 13 amino acids. The CDR3 loop reads CAWSADSNQPQHF. CDR3 DNA: TGTGCCTGGAGTGCAGATAGCAATCAGCCCCAGCATTTT. Full variable domain (outside the CDR3, taken from reference TRBV30 and TRBJ1-5): SQTIHQWPATLVQPVGSPLSLECTVEGTSNPNLYWYRQAAGRGLQLLFYSVGIGQISSEVPQNLSASRPQDRQFILSSKKLLLSDSGFYLCAWSADSNQPQHFGDGTRLSIL.